Reported below is one T cell receptor (beta chain). Antigen specificity is unknown. The data belong to a study of T-cell reconstitution after alpha-beta-depleted transplantation in children. Study findings and constraints: From surviving recipient T cells and thymic progenitors came the high day-60 TCRbeta diversity observed in some patients. Several hundred expanded graft clones reportedly supplied alpha-beta T cells about two months after transplant. Once a year had passed after transplant, T-cell counts and diversity came mostly from newly produced T cells.

A TCRbeta library incorporating unique molecular identifiers was prepared. TCRdb reprocessed the PCR reads with MiXCR, giving one entry per CDR3 protein. This table has about 540,000 distinct CDR3 sequences, roughly 27% appearing once. This CDR3 is 14 amino acids long. Germline V CDR1 and CDR2: DFQATT, SNEGSKA (reference sequence). V shed 2 bases and J shed 0 bases, with 8 bases lying between them. This sample comprised PBMCs, obtained before TCRalphabeta/CD19-depleted stem cell transplant. The origin of this receptor is a boy under two years old with Wiskott-Aldrich syndrome, due to receive a stem cell transplant. The chain joins TRBV20-1 to TRBJ1-5; D unresolved. CDR3 region: CSARRHLSNQPQHF. The CDR3 DNA reads TGCAGTGCTAGAAGACACCTTAGCAATCAGCCCCAGCATTTT.